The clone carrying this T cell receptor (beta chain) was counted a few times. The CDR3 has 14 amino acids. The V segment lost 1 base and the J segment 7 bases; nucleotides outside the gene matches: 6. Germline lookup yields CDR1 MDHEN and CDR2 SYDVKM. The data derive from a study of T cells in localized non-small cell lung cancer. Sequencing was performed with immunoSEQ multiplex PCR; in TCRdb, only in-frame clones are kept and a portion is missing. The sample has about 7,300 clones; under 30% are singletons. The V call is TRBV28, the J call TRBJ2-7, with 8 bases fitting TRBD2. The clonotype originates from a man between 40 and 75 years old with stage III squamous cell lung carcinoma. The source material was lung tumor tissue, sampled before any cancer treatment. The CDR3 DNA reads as TGTGCCAGCAGTTTATCCGGGGGGGCATGGGAGCAGTACTTC. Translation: CASSLSGGAWEQYF.